Here is one T cell receptor (beta chain) with its context. Germline loops: CDR1 GTSNPN, CDR2 SVGIG (reference sequence). V lost 0 bases and J 0 bases, leaving 11 bases between the germline ends. The CDR3 has 15 residues. The authors' processing: Amplifying reference gene primers gave estimates of nucleated cell counts. Here immunoSEQ multiplex PCR was the method, and the copy in TCRdb shows in-frame clones only, minus some. V and J calls and clone size are given by that table; D and trimming were obtained from the DNA. The table includes about 140,000 clones, around 86% detected once. This specimen belongs to a study of blood T cell repertoires in COVID-19. For the study at large: Collection of acute and convalescent COVID-19 samples took place in the United States, Italy and Spain. In each case, the material was cDNA or gDNA derived from T cells, B-cell-depleted T cells, or PBMCs.

The clonotype comes from a woman aged 55-75 years with active or convalescent COVID-19. The sequenced material came from peripheral blood. J is TRBJ1-1 and V is TRBV30; possible D gene TRBD1, 5 bases. In nucleotides, the CDR3 is TGTGCCTGGAGTGTACTGGCAGGGCTGAACACTGAAGCTTTCTTT. Encoded protein: CAWSVLAGLNTEAFF.